This entry concerns a single T cell receptor (beta chain). Its antigen remains unknown. This same CDR3 is encoded by further DNA sequences in the sample. RNA extraction and reverse transcription yielded cDNA as sequencing template. The method was immunoSEQ multiplex PCR; TCRdb's version includes in-frame clones alone and lacks a portion of them. The repertoire holds about 210,000 clones, with just over 65% as singletons. The sample is drawn from a study of CD8+ T cells in alopecia areata. Study-wide results and caveats: Alphabeta T cells residing in normal skin are also sequenced in scalp samples. Having just one nonresponder leaves the connection between baseline CD8+ expansion and response unresolved. Researchers reported that TCR sharing among patients proved less clear than in mice, possibly HLA-linked. There were many expanded lesional clones persisting in scalp and blood during tofacitinib.

The sample's treatment: oral pan-JAK inhibitor, 5-10 mg twice daily. The sample was CD4+ T cells sorted from blood, taken between weeks 43 and 45, from a patient treated with tofacitinib. The sequence was collected from a human donor with alopecia areata.

The CDR3 sequence: CAWTVNNSPLHF. DNA for the CDR3: TGTGCCTGGACGGTAAATAATTCACCCCTCCACTTT. The rearrangement joins TRBV30 to TRBJ1-6; no clear D. CDR3 length equals 12 residues. Germline CDR1 and CDR2: GTSNPN and SVGIG (reference sequence). Deletions cut 4 bases from V and 5 bases from J, with 6 bases between.